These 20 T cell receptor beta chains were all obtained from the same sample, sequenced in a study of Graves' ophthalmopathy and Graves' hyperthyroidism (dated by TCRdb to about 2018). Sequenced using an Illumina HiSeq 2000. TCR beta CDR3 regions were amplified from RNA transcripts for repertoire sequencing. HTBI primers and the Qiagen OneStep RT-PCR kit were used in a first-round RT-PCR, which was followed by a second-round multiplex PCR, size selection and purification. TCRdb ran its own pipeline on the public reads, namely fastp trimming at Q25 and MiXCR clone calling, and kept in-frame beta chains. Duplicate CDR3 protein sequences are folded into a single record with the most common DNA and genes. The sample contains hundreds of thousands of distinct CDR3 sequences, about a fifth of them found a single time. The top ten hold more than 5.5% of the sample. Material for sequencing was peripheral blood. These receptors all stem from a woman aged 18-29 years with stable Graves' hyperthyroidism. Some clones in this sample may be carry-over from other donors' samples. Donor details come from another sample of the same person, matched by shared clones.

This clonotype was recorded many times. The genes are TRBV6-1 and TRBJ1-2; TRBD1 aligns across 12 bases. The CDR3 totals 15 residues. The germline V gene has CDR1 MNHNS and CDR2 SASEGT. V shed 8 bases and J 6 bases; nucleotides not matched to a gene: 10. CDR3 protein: CASHLGGTGGDGYTF. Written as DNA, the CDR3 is TGTGCCAGCCACCTAGGAGGGACAGGGGGCGATGGCTACACCTTC.

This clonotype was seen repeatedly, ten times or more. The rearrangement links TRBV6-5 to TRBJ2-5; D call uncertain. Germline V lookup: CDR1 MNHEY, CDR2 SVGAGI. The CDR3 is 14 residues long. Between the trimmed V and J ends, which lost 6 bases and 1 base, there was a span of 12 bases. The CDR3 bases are TGTGCCAGCAGACACACAGCTACCCAAGAGACCCAGTACTTC. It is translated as CASRHTATQETQYF.

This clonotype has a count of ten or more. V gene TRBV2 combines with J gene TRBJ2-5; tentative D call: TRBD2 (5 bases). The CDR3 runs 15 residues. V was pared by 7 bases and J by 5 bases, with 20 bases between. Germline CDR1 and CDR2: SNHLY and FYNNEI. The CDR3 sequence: CASTKEGSRAETQYF. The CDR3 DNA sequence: TGTGCCAGCACCAAAGAAGGGTCGAGGGCGGAGACCCAGTACTTC.

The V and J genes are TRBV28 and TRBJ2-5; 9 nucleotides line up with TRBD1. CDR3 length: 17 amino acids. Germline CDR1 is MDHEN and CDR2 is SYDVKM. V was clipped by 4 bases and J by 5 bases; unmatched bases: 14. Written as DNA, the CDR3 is TGTGCCAGCAGTTCGCGAACGACAGGGGGGAGGGGGGAGACCCAGTACTTC. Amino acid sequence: CASSSRTTGGRGETQYF.

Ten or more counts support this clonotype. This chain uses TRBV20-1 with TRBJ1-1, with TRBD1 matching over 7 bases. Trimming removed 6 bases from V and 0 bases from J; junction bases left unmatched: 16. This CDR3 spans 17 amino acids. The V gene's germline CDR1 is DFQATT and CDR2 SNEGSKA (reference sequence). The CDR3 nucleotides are TGCAGTGCGCCGAGGAGGGGGACAGAGCCTTTGAACACTGAAGCTTTCTTT. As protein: CSAPRRGTEPLNTEAFF.

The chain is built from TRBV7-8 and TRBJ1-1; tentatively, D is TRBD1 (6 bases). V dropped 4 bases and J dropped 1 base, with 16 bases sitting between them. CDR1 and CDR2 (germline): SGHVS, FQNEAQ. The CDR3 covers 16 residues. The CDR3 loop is CASSSRLTGSNTEAFF. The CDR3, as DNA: TGTGCCAGCAGCTCCCGCTTGACAGGCTCGAACACTGAAGCTTTCTTT.

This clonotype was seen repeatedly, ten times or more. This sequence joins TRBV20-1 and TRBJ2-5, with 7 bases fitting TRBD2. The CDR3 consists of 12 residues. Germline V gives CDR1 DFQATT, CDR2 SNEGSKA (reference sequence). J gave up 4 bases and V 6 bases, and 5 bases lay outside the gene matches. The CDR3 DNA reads TGCAGTGCCCACTTAGCGGGAGAGACCCAGTACTTC. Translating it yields CSAHLAGETQYF.

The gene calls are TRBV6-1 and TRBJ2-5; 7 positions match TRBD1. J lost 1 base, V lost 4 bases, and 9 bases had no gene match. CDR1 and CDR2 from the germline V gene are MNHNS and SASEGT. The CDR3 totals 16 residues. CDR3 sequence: CASSAGTVTLQETQYF. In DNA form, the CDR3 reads TGTGCCAGCAGTGCCGGGACAGTCACCCTCCAAGAGACCCAGTACTTC.

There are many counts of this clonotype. The chain's CDR3 is CASSRRETEAFF. CDR3 DNA: TGTGCCAGCAGCCGTCGGGAGACTGAAGCTTTCTTT. The rearrangement joins TRBV11-2 to TRBJ1-1; D is unresolved. Germline lookup yields CDR1 SGHAT and CDR2 FQNNGV. V was clipped by 5 bases and J by 5 bases, with 9 bases between them. CDR3 size: 12 residues.

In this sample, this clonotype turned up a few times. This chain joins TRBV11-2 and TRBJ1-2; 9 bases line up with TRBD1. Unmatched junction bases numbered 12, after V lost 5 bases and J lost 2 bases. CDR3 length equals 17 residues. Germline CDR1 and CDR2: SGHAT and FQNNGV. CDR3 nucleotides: TGTGCCAGCAGCCTAACTATTGTGACAGGGGGAAACTATGGCTACACCTTC. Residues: CASSLTIVTGGNYGYTF.

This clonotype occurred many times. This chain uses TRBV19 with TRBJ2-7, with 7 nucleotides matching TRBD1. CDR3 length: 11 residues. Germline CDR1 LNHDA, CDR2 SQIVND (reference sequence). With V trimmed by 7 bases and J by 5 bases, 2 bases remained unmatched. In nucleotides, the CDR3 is TGTGCCAGTAACGACAGGGACGAGCAGTACTTC. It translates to CASNDRDEQYF.

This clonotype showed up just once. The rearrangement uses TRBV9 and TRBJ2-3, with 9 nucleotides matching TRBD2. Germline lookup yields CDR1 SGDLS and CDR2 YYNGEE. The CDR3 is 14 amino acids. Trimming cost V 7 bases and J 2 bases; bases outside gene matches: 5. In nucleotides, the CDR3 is TGTGCCAGCGGGGCGGGGGGGTACACAGATACGCAGTATTTT. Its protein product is CASGAGGYTDTQYF. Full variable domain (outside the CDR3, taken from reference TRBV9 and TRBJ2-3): DSGVTQTPKHLITATGQRVTLRCSPRSGDLSVYWYQQSLDQGLQFLIQYYNGEERAKGNILERFSAQQFPDLHSELNLSSLELGDSALYFCASGAGGYTDTQYFGPGTRLTVL.

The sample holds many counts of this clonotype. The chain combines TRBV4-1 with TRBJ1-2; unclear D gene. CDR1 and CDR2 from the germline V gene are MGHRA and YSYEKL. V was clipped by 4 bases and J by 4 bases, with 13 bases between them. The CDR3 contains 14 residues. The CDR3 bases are TGCGCCAGCAGCCTACGGTCCGGAACCTATGGCTACACCTTC. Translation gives CASSLRSGTYGYTF.

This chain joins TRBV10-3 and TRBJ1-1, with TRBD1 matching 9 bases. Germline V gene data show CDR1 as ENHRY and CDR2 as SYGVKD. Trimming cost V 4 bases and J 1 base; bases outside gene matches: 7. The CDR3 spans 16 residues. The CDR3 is CAISAPDRGKNTEAFF. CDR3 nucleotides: TGTGCCATCAGTGCCCCGGACAGGGGCAAGAACACTGAAGCTTTCTTT.

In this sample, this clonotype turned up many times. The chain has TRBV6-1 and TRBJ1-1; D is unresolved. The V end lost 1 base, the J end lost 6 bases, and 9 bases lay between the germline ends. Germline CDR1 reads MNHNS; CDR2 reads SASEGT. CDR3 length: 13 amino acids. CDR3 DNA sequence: TGTGCCAGCAGTGAAGTCAGTGACGCTGAAGCTTTCTTT. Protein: CASSEVSDAEAFF.

The CDR3 is CASRGLQGLGGYTF. CDR3 in DNA: TGTGCCAGCAGAGGGCTTCAGGGACTGGGCGGCTACACCTTC. This chain uses TRBV7-2 with TRBJ1-2; D is perhaps TRBD1 (5 bases). V was cut by 6 bases and J by 8 bases, with 19 bases left in between. The CDR3 covers 14 residues. Germline CDR1 reads SGHTA; CDR2 reads FQGNSA.

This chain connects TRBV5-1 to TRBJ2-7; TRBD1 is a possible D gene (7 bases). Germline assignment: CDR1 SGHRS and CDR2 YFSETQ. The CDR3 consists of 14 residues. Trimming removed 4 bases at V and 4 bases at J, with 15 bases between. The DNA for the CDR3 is TGCGCCAGCAGCCCCGGAGGGGGCCAATACGAGCAGTACTTC. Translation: CASSPGGGQYEQYF.

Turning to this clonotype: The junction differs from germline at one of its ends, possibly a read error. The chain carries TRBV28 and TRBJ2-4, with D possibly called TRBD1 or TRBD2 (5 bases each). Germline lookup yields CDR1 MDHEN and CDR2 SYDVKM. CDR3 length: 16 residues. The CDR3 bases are TGTGCCAGCAGTCCCTCGGGGTACGGGGCCAAAAACATTAAGTACTTC. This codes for CASSPSGYGAKNIKYF.

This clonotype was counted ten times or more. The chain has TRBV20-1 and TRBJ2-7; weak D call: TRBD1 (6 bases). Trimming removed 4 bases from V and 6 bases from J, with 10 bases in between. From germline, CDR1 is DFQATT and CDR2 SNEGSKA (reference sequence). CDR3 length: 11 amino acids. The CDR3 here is CSANQGSEQYF. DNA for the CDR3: TGCAGTGCTAACCAGGGGAGCGAGCAGTACTTC.

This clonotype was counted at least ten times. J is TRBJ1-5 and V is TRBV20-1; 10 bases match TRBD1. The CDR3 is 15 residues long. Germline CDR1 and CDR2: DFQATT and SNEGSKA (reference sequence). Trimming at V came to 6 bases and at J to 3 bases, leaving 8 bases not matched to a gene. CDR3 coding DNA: TGCAGTGCCGCCCCGGGACAGGGGCACAATCAGCCCCAGCATTTT. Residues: CSAAPGQGHNQPQHF.